This T cell receptor beta chain was found in a study of blood T cells in healthy people across ages. General study findings and limits: PBMCs that were unsorted prevented a conclusive naive versus antigen-experienced comparison.

The ends lost 1 base at V and 2 bases at J; junction bases unmatched: 3. The CDR3 totals 15 residues. Germline assignment: CDR1 SGDLS and CDR2 YYNGEE. For the second PCR, which ran for about 6 to 12 cycles, a sample-barcoded 5' primer and a J-beta primer mix were used. TCRdb itself ran the 5' RACE reads through MiXCR, one entry per CDR3 protein. The sample includes approximately 1.5 million distinct CDR3 sequences, roughly a third seen only once; the top ten take approximately 11%. This clonotype has a count of ten or more. Its antigen is as yet unknown. At least 5.5 micrograms of total RNA were extracted per sample.

The chain uses TRBV9 and TRBJ2-1, with 7 bases aligning to TRBD2. The TCR originated in a woman in her twenties or thirties in good health. The material sequenced was blood. DNA for the CDR3: TGTGCCAGCAGCGTACTAGCGGAGACCTACAATGAGCAGTTCTTC. As protein: CASSVLAETYNEQFF. Full variable domain (remainder filled in from reference TRBV9 and TRBJ2-1): DSGVTQTPKHLITATGQRVTLRCSPRSGDLSVYWYQQSLDQGLQFLIQYYNGEERAKGNILERFSAQQFPDLHSELNLSSLELGDSALYFCASSVLAETYNEQFFGPGTRLTVL.